Sequencing of this T cell receptor beta chain was carried out in a study of blood T cell repertoires in COVID-19 (dated by TCRdb to about 2020). Regarding the study in general: Collaborator samples came from the United States, Italy and Spain and covered acute and convalescent phases of COVID-19. The material from the prospective study consisted of cDNA or gDNA derived from T cells, B-cell-depleted T cells, or PBMCs. Subjects who had been exposed to COVID-19, were actively infected with it, or had recovered from it provided the deeply sampled blood TCRbeta repertoires that made up the dataset. The repertoires were released in a freely available public database intended as a resource for research on the immune response to SARS-CoV-2. The samples were drawn from two sources: the first 160 participants of the ongoing ImmuneRACE study, and approximately 1,300 subjects contributed by 6 global collaborators. Sample metadata almost always included a de-identified subject ID, COVID-19 status, age in years and sex. Where HLA class I and class II types were available, the types were taken from metadata supplied by the sample provider, not from assay-based typing.

Taken from the germline V gene, the CDR1 and CDR2 loops are ENHRY and SYGVKD. V drops 4 bases and J drops 4 bases, leaving 10 bases in between. Its CDR3 holds 13 amino acids, cysteine through phenylalanine. Only the CDR3 DNA is retained, 39 bases long and in frame from the first base. TCRbeta CDR3 regions were amplified from genomic DNA by means of the immunoSEQ Assay, a bias-controlled multiplex PCR. Regarding the original processing steps: The number of nucleated cells in each sample was estimated by amplification of reference gene primers within the assay. To quantify the absolute abundance of each unique TCRbeta CDR3 rearrangement, sequence reads were collapsed and filtered. For each sample, productive Simpson clonality was calculated as the square root of Simpson's diversity index across productive rearrangements. This is the immuneACCESS table as TCRdb keeps it, with only in-frame sequences that have V and J called. A part of the clones is gone; compared with another copy, unresolved V genes explain less than half, and the rest is unexplained. V and J calls and clone size follow that table, whereas D and trimming were derived from the DNA. The table for this sample lists tens of thousands of clones; over 65% of them were counted only once. The top ten clones comprise roughly 12% of the sample.

Collaborating institutions collected whole blood in K2EDTA tubes following their own protocols. For TCRbeta analysis, collaborator samples were shipped as frozen whole blood, as isolated PBMCs, or as DNA extracted from either sample type. As regards this clone: Its antigen is currently not known. There are no base qualities to consult, and no much larger clone falls within one base.

The research as a whole found: The quantity of clinical and demographic metadata differed by source and by participant and was supplied without curation.

What was sequenced was peripheral blood. This chain joins TRBV10-3 to TRBJ2-5; the D segment could be TRBD1, given 5 matching bases. The sequence was collected from a human donor in a cohort sampled during active COVID-19. Here is the DNA: TGTGCCATCAGTGGGTGGGGCGGAGAGACCCAGTACTTC. Its protein reads: CAISGWGGETQYF.